The 9 T cell receptor beta chains presented below share a single source sample, sequenced in a study of cytomegalovirus exposure and HLA in healthy donors. Profiling relied on immunoSEQ multiplex PCR, and the TCRdb table lists in-frame clones only, not all of them. The sample records 140,000 or so clones, 70% to 90% being singletons. The source material was PBMCs. These TCRs come from a woman aged 30 to 39 in good health and CMV-seropositive.

The rearrangement joins TRBV18 to TRBJ2-1; perhaps TRBD2 as D (5 bases). V dropped 1 base and J dropped 0 bases, with 16 bases sitting between them. The germline V gene has CDR1 KGHSH and CDR2 LQKENI. This CDR3 comprises 18 residues. The CDR3 here is CASSPREKFLSSYNEQFF. The CDR3 bases are TGTGCCAGCTCACCACGGGAGAAATTTCTAAGCTCCTACAATGAGCAGTTCTTC. The whole variable domain, filled in from reference TRBV18 and TRBJ2-1, reads NAGVMQNPRHLVRRRGQEARLRCSPMKGHSHVYWYRQLPEEGLKFMVYLQKENIIDESGMPKERFSAEFPKEGPSILRIQQVVRGDSAAYFCASSPREKFLSSYNEQFFGPGTRLTVL.

The chain couples TRBV7-8 to TRBJ1-1; TRBD1 aligns across 8 bases. V shed 5 bases, J shed 6 bases, and the junction held 5 bases outside the gene matches. The germline V gene has CDR1 SGHVS and CDR2 FQNEAQ. The CDR3 is 13 residues long. The CDR3 DNA follows: TGTGCCAGCAGCCGACAGGGGTTCTCTGAAGCTTTCTTT. Translating gives CASSRQGFSEAFF. The variable domain in full, completed from reference TRBV7-8 and TRBJ1-1, reads GAGVSQSPRYKVAKRGQDVALRCDPISGHVSLFWYQQALGQGPEFLTYFQNEAQLDKSGLPSDRFFAERPEGSVSTLKIQRTQQEDSAVYLCASSRQGFSEAFFGQGTRLTVV.

This chain connects TRBV2 to TRBJ2-7; D uncertain. The germline CDR1 and CDR2 sequences are SNHLY and FYNNEI. This CDR3 has 12 residues. Trimming stripped 6 bases from V and 1 base from J, with 7 bases between. CDR3 DNA: TGTGCCAGCAGCGAGGCATCCTACGAGCAGTACTTC. Protein sequence: CASSEASYEQYF.

This clone is a singleton in its sample. V gene TRBV5-6 combines with J gene TRBJ1-2; D unresolved. The CDR3 consists of 13 residues. V lost 0 bases and J 14 bases, leaving 17 bases between the germline ends. Per the germline V gene, CDR1 is SGHDT and CDR2 is YYEEEE. This CDR3 reads CASSLGAAAPGTF. The CDR3 region has the DNA TGTGCCAGCAGCTTGGGGGCCGCTGCCCCAGGAACCTTC.

This clone is a singleton in its sample. J is TRBJ2-7 and V is TRBV27, with a weak D call TRBD2 (5 bases). The CDR3 length is 13 residues. The V gene's germline CDR1 is MNHEY and CDR2 SMNVEV (reference sequence). The V end lost 1 base, the J end lost 5 bases, and 9 bases lay between the germline ends. CDR3 region: CASSLYPGNEQYF. The CDR3 region has the DNA TGTGCCAGCAGTTTATACCCCGGGAACGAGCAGTACTTC.

This chain links TRBV7-6 with TRBJ2-1; D is undetermined. V was cut by 5 bases and J by 10 bases, with 15 bases left in between. Germline V gene lookup returns CDR1 SGHVS and CDR2 FNYEAQ. The CDR3 sequence is 13 residues long. DNA for the CDR3: TGTGCCAGCAGCCCCAGATTCGCAAGAGAGCAGTTCTTC. It encodes CASSPRFAREQFF.

V usage is TRBV2 and J usage is TRBJ2-3; 16 bases fit TRBD2. The CDR3 extends over 17 amino acids. Looked up from germline, CDR1 is SNHLY and CDR2 is FYNNEI. The J segment lost 4 bases and the V segment lost 5 bases, leaving 6 bases of the junction unmatched. The CDR3: CASSQVGTSGGADTQYF. The CDR3 nucleotides are TGTGCCAGCAGTCAAGTCGGGACTAGCGGGGGGGCAGATACGCAGTATTTT.

V and J are TRBV28 and TRBJ2-3, with D tentatively TRBD2 (7 bases). Germline lookup yields CDR1 MDHEN and CDR2 SYDVKM. The CDR3 has 15 amino acids. V was trimmed by 7 bases and J by 1 base, leaving 15 bases between them. DNA for the CDR3: TGTGCCAGCACTCCAGGGGACTATCGCACAGATACGCAGTATTTT. This gives the protein CASTPGDYRTDTQYF.

The chain links TRBV7-9 to TRBJ2-1; D is perhaps TRBD2 (6 bases). CDR3 length equals 13 residues. Trimming stripped 3 bases from V and 7 bases from J, with 10 bases between. Per the germline V gene, CDR1 is SEHNR and CDR2 is FQNEAQ (reference sequence). The CDR3 bases are TGTGCCAGCAGCTTTGCGGGGTGGAATGAGCAGTTCTTC. This codes for CASSFAGWNEQFF.